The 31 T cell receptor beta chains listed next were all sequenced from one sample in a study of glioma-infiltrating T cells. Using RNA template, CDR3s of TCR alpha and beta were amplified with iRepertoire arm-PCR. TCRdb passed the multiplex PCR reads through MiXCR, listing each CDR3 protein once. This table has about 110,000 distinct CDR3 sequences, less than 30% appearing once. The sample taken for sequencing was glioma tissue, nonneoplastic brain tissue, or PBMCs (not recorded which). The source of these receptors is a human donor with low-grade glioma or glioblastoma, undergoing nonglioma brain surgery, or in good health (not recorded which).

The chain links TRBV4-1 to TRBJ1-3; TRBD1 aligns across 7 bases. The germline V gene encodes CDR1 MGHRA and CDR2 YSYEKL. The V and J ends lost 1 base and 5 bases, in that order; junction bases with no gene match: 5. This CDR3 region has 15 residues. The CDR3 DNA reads TGCGCCAGCAGCCAAGGGGGGACAGCGAGAAACACCATATATTTT. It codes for CASSQGGTARNTIYF.

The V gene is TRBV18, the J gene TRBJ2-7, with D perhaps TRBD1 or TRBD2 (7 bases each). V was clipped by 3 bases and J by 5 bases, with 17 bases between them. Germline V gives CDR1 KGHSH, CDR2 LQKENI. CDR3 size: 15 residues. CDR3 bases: TGTGCCAGCTCACCTGATTGGGGAGGGGGCAACGAGCAGTACTTC. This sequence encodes CASSPDWGGGNEQYF. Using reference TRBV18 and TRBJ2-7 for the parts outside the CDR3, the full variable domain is NAGVMQNPRHLVRRRGQEARLRCSPMKGHSHVYWYRQLPEEGLKFMVYLQKENIIDESGMPKERFSAEFPKEGPSILRIQQVVRGDSAAYFCASSPDWGGGNEQYFGPGTRLTVT.

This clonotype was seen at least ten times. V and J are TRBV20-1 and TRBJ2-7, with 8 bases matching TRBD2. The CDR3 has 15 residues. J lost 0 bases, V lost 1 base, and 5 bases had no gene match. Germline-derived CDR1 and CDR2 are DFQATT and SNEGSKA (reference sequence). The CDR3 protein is CSARAGGVSSYEQYF. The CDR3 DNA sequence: TGCAGTGCTAGAGCGGGAGGGGTTAGCTCCTACGAGCAGTACTTC.

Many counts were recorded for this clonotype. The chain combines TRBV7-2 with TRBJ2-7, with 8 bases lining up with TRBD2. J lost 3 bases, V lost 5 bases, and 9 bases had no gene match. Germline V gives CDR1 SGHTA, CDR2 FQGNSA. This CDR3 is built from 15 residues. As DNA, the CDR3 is TGTGCCAGCAGCCTCAACGCGGGGGGTTTCTACGAGCAGTACTTC. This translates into CASSLNAGGFYEQYF.

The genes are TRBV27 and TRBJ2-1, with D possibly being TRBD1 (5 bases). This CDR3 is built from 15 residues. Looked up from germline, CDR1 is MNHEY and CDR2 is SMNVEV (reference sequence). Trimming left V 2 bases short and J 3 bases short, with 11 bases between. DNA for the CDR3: TGTGCCAGCAGTTTAAAGGGGTATGGCTACAATGAGCAGTTCTTC. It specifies CASSLKGYGYNEQFF.

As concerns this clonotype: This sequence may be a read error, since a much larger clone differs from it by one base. CDR3 nucleotide sequence: TGTGCCGGCAGCCAAGGGGGGAGGATAGATACGCAGTATTTT. It is translated as CAGSQGGRIDTQYF. The chain has TRBV7-9 and TRBJ2-3; D tentatively reads TRBD1 or TRBD2 (6 bases each). Germline CDR1 and CDR2: SEHNR and FQNEAQ (reference sequence). CDR3 length: 14 residues.

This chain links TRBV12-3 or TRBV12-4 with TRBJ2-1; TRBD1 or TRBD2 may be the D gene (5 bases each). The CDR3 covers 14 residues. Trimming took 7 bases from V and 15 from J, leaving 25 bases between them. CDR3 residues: CASTRAGRAPSPFF. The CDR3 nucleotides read TGTGCCAGCACCCGTGCAGGGAGAGCTCCGTCCCCGTTCTTC.

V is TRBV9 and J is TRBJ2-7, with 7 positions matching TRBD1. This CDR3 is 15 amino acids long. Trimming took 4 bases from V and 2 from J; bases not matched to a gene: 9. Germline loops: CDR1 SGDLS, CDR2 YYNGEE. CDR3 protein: CASSSTRDRTYEQYF. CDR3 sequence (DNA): TGTGCCAGCAGCTCAACCCGGGACAGAACCTACGAGCAGTACTTC.

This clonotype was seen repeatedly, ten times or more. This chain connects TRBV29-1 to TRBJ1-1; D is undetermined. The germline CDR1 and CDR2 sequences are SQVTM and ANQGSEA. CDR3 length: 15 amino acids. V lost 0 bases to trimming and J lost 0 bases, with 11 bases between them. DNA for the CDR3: TGCAGCGTTGAAGACCATCAACAGCTGAACACTGAAGCTTTCTTT. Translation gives CSVEDHQQLNTEAFF. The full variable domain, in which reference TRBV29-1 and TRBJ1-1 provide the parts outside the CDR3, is SAVISQKPSRDICQRGTSLTIQCQVDSQVTMMFWYRQQPGQSLTLIATANQGSEATYESGFVIDKFPISRPNLTFSTLTVSNMSPEDSSIYLCSVEDHQQLNTEAFFGQGTRLTVV.

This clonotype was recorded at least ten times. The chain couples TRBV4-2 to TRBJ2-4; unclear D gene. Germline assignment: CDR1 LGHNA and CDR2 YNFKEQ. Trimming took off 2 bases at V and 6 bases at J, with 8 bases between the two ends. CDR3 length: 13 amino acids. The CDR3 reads CASSQKAANIQYF. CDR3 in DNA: TGTGCCAGCAGCCAAAAGGCGGCAAACATTCAGTACTTC.

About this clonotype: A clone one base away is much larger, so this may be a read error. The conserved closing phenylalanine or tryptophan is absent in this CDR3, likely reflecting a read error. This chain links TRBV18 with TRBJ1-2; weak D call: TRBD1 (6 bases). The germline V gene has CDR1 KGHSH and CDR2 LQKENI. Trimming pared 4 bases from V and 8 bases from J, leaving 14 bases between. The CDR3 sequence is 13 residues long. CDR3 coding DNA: TGTGCCAGCTCACTCGGGACAAGGGACGGCTACACCTTA. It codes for CASSLGTRDGYTL.

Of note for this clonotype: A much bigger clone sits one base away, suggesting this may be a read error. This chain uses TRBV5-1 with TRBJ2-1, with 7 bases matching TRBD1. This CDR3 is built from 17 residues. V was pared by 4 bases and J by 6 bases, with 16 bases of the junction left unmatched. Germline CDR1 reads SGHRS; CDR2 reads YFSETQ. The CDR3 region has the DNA TGCGCCAGCAGCACGCGATTCGGGACAGTGACTACCAATGAGCAGTTCTTC. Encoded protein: CASSTRFGTVTTNEQFF. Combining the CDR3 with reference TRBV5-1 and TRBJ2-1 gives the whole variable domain KAGVTQTPRYLIKTRGQQVTLSCSPISGHRSVSWYQQTPGQGLQFLFEYFSETQRNKGNFPGRFSGRQFSNSRSEMNVSTLELGDSALYLCASSTRFGTVTTNEQFFGPGTRLTVL.

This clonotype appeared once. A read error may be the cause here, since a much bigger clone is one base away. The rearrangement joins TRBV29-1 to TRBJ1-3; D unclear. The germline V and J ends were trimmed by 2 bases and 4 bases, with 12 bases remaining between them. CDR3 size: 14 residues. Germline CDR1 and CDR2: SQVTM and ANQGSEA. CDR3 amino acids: CSVERRATGNTIYF. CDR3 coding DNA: TGCAGCGTTGAAAGACGGGCAACGGGAAACACCATATATTTT.

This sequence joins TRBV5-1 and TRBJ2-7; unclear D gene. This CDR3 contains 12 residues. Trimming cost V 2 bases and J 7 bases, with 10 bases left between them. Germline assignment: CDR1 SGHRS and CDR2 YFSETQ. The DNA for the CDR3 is TGCGCCAGCAGCTTCGAAAGGCAGGAGCAGTACTTC. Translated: CASSFERQEQYF.

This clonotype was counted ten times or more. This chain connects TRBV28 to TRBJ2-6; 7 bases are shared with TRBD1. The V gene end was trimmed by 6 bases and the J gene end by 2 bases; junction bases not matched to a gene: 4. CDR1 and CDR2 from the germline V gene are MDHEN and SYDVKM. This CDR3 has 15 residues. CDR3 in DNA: TGTGCCAGCAGCCACAGGGGACCTGGGGCCAACGTCCTGACTTTC. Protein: CASSHRGPGANVLTF.

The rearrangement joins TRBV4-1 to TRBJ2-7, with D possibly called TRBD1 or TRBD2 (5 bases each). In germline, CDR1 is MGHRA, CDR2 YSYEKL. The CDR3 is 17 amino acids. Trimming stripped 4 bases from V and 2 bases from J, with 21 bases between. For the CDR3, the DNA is TGCGCCAGCAGCCGATCCCAAACCGGGACGGCTCCCTACGAGCAGTACTTC. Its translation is CASSRSQTGTAPYEQYF.

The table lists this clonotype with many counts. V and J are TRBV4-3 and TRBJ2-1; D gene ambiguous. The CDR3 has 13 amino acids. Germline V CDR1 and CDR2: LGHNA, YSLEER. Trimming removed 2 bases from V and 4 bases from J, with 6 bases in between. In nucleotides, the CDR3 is TGCGCCAGCAGCCAATTTGAGTACAATGAGCAGTTCTTC. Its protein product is CASSQFEYNEQFF.

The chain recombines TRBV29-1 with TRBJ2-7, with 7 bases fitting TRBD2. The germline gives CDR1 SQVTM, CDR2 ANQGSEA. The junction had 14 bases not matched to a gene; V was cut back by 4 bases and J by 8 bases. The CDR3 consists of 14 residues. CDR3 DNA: TGCAGCGTTGCACCCGCTAGCGGCCCCCGCAAGCAGTACTTC. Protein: CSVAPASGPRKQYF.

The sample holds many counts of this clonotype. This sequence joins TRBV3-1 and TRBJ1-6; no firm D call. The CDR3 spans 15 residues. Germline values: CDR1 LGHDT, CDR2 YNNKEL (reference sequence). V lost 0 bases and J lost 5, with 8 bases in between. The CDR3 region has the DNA TGTGCCAGCAGCCAAGATTGGCAAGATAATTCACCCCTCCACTTT. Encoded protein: CASSQDWQDNSPLHF.

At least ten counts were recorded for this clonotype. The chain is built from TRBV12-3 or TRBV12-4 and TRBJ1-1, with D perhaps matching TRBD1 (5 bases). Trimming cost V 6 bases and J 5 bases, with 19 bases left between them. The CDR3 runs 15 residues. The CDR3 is CASRPGRKRGTEAFF. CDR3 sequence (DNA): TGTGCCAGCAGACCGGGACGGAAACGGGGAACTGAAGCTTTCTTT.

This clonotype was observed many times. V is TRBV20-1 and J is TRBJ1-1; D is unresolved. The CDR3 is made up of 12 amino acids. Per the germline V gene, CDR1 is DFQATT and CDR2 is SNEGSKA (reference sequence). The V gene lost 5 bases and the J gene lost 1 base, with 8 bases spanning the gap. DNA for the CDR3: TGCAGTGCTCTATGGGGGAACACTGAAGCTTTCTTT. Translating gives CSALWGNTEAFF.

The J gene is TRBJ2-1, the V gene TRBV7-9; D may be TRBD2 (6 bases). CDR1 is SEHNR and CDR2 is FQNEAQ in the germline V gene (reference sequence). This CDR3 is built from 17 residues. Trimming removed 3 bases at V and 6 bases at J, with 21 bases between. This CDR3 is CASSFRGKGAFCNEQFF. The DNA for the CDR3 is TGTGCCAGCAGCTTCCGCGGGAAGGGAGCTTTTTGCAATGAGCAGTTCTTC.

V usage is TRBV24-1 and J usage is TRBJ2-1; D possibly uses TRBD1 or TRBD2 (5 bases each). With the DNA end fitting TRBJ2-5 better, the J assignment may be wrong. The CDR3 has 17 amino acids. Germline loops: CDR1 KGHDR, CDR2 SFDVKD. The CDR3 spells CATSDPNPGPGGGTQYF. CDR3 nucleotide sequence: TGTGCCACCAGTGACCCTAACCCGGGACCTGGGGGTGGGACCCAGTACTTC.

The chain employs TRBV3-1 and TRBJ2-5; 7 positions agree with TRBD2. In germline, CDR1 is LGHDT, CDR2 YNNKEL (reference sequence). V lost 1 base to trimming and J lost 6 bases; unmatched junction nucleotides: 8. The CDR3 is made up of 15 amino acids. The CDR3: CASSQGSGKVKTQYF. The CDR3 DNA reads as TGTGCCAGCAGCCAAGGGAGCGGGAAGGTGAAGACCCAGTACTTC.

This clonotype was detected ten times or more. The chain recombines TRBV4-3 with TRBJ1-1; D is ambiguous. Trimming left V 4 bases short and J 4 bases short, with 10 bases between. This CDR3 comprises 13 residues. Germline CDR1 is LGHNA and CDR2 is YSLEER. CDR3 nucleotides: TGCGCCAGCAGCCCTTGGGTAGGCACTGAAGCTTTCTTT. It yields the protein CASSPWVGTEAFF.

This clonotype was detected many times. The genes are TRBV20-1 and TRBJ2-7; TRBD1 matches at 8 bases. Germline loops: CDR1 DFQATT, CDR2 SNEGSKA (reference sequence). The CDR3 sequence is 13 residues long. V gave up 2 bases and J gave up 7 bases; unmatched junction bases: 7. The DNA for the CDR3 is TGCAGTGCTAGACGGCAGGGGGCTCGGGAGCAGTACTTC. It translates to CSARRQGAREQYF.

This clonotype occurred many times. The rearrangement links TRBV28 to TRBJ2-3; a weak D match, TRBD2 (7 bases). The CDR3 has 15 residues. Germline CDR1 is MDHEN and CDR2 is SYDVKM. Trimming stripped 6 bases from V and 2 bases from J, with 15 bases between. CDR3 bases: TGTGCCAGCAGGGGGGCTAGCGGACACACAGATACGCAGTATTTT. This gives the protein CASRGASGHTDTQYF. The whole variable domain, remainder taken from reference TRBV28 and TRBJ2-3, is DVKVTQSSRYLVKRTGEKVFLECVQDMDHENMFWYRQDPGLGLRLIYFSYDVKMKEKGDIPEGYSVSREKKERFSLILESASTNQTSMYLCASRGASGHTDTQYFGPGTRLTVL.

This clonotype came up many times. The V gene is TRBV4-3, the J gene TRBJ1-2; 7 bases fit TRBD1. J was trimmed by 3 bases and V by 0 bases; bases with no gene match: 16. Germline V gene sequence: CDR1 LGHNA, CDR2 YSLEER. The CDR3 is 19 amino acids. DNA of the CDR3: TGCGCCAGCAGCCAAGAGCCTTATCTTAGACAGGGCTCACACTATGGCTACACCTTC. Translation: CASSQEPYLRQGSHYGYTF.

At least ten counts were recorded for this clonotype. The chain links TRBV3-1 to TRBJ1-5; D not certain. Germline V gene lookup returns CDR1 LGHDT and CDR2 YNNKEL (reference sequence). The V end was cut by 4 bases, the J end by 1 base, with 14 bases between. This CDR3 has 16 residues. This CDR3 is CASSPSMRSSNQPQHF. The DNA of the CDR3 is TGTGCCAGCAGCCCTTCCATGCGGTCGAGCAATCAGCCCCAGCATTTT.

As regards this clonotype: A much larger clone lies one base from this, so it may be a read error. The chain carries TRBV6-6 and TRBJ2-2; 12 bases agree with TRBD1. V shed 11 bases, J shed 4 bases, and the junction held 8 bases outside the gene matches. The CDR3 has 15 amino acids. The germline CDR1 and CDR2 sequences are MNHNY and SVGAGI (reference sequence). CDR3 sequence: CAVSSGQGATGELFF. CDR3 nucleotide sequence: TGTGCCGTCAGTTCGGGACAGGGGGCCACCGGGGAGCTGTTTTTT.

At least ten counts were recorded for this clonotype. CDR3 coding DNA: TGTGCCAGCTCACCACAGGGGGCAAATGGCTACACCTTC. This encodes CASSPQGANGYTF. The chain carries TRBV18 and TRBJ1-2; TRBD1 agrees at 7 bases. The V gene's germline CDR1 is KGHSH and CDR2 LQKENI. The CDR3 spans 13 residues. V lost 1 base to trimming and J lost 6 bases; unmatched junction nucleotides: 2.